This T cell receptor (beta chain) stems from a study of blood T cell repertoires in COVID-19. About the study: The cDNA or gDNA used as material had been derived from T cells, B-cell-depleted T cells, or PBMCs.

Using immunoSEQ multiplex PCR, the repertoire was profiled, and TCRdb retains in-frame clones only, with some absent. Among hundreds of thousands of clones listed, about 90% were seen once. Germline V CDR1 and CDR2: SGHAT, FQNNGV. There are 15 residues in the CDR3. V lost 3 bases, J lost 4 bases, and 6 bases stayed unmatched. The receptor's source is a woman in her sixties or seventies with COVID-19, enrolled during active disease. Sequencing was carried out using peripheral blood. This sequence joins TRBV11-2 and TRBJ1-2, with TRBD1 matching 9 bases. The CDR3 here is CASSLNRGLRYGYTF. The CDR3 bases are TGTGCCAGCAGCTTGAACAGGGGGCTCCGCTATGGCTACACCTTC.